This record looks at one TCR beta chain sequence and its context. Per the authors' pipeline: It was from reference gene primer amplification that nucleated cell counts were estimated. Some clones are missing from TCRdb's copy, which holds only in-frame ones; the method was immunoSEQ multiplex PCR. Clone size and the V and J calls come from that table; the DNA yielded D and trimming. The table shows 70,000 or so clones, with 90% occurring only once. These data belong to a study of blood T cell repertoires in COVID-19. At the level of the study: The study drew acute and convalescent COVID-19 samples from the United States, Italy and Spain. Sources were T cells, B-cell-depleted T cells, or PBMCs; the material itself was cDNA or gDNA.

There are 12 residues in the CDR3. With 6 bases removed from V and 4 bases from J, the gap between germline ends came to 9 bases. Germline loops: CDR1 MNHNY, CDR2 SVGAGI (reference sequence). This sequence joins TRBV6-6 and TRBJ1-1, with D hard to call. This receptor was taken from a woman aged 18 to 35 with acute or convalescent COVID-19. The specimen was peripheral blood. The CDR3 loop reads CASSGSSTEAFF. In DNA form, the CDR3 reads TGTGCCAGCAGCGGGAGTAGCACTGAAGCTTTCTTT.